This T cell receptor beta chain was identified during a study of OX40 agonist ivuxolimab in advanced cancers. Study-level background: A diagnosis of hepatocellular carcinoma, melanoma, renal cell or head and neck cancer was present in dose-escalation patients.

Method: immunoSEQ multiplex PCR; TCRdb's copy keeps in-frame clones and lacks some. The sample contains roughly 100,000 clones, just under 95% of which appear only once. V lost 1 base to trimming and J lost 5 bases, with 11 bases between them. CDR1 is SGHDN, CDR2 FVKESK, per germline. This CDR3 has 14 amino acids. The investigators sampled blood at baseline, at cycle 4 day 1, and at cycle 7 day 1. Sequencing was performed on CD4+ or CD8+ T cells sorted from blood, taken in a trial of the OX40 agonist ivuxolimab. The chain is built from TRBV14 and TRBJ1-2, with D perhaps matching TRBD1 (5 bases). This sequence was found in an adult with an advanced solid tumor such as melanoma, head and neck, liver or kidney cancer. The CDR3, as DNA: TGTGCCAGCAGCCAAGTCGCAGGGCGGTATGGCTACACCTTC. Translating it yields CASSQVAGRYGYTF.